This note documents a single T cell receptor beta chain sequence. What it binds is unknown. The sort gate was single viable CD3+CD4+CD8-CD45RO+ cells for memory CD4+ T cells. This entry belongs to a study of memory CD4+ T cells and cytomegalovirus serostatus. Study-wide points: CD4+ memory repertoires contained about 40% of the roughly 160 reported CMV TCRbeta sequences. The CMV-associated TCR signature appears largely within the CD4+ memory repertoire.

The method was immunoSEQ multiplex PCR; TCRdb's version includes in-frame clones alone and lacks a portion of them. The data hold around 60,000 clones, with roughly 80% observed a single time. The sample consisted of memory CD4+ T cells from blood. The receptor comes from an adult in good health and CMV-seronegative.

The CDR3 is CASSFVAGGEYEQYF. In DNA form, the CDR3 reads TGTGCCAGCAGCTTTGTAGCGGGAGGGGAGTACGAGCAGTACTTC. The chain links TRBV7-8 to TRBJ2-7; TRBD2 agrees at 11 bases. CDR1 and CDR2 (germline): SGHVS, FQNEAQ. Trimming at V came to 3 bases and at J to 4 bases, leaving 5 bases not matched to a gene. The CDR3 runs 15 residues.